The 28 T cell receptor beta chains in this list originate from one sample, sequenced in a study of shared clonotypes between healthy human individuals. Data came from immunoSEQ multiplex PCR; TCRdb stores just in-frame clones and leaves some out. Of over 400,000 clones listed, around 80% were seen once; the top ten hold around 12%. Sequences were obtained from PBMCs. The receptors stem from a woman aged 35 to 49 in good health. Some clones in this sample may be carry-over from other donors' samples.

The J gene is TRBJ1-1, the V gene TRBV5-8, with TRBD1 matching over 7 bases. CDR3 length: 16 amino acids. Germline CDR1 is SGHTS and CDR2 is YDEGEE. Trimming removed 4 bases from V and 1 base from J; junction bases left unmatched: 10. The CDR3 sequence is CASSPFWGTENTEAFF. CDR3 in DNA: TGTGCCAGCAGCCCATTCTGGGGGACAGAGAACACTGAAGCTTTCTTT.

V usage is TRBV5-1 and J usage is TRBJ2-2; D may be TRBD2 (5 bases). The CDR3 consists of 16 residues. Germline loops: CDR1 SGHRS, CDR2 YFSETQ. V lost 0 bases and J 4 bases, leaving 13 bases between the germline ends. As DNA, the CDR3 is TGCGCCAGCAGCTTGGTTAGCCTTGAGGGCACCGGGGAGCTGTTTTTT. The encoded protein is CASSLVSLEGTGELFF.

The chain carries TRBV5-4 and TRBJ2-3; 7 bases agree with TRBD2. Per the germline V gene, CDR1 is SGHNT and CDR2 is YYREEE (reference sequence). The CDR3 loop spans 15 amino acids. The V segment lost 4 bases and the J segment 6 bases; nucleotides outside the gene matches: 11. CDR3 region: CASSPERENGDTQYF. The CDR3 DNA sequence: TGTGCCAGCAGCCCGGAGCGGGAAAATGGGGATACGCAGTATTTT.

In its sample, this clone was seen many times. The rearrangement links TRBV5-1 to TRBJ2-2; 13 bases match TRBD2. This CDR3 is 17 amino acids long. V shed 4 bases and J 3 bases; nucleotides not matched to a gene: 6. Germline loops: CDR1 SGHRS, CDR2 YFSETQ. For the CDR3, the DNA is TGCGCCAGCAGCGCCCTACTAGCGGGAGGGCACACCGGGGAGCTGTTTTTT. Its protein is CASSALLAGGHTGELFF.

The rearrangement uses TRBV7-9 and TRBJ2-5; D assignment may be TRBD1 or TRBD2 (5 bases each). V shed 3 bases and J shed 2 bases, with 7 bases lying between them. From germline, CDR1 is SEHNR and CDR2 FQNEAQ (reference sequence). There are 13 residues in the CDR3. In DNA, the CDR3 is TGTGCCAGCAGCTTGGGACGGCAAGAGACCCAGTACTTC. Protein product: CASSLGRQETQYF.

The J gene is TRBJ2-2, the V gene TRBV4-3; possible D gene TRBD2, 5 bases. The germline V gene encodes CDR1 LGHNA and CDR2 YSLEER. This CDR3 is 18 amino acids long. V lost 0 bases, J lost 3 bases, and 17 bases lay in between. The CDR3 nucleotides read TGCGCCAGCAGCCAAGATCCGGGGTTGGGAACGTACACCGGGGAGCTGTTTTTT. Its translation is CASSQDPGLGTYTGELFF.

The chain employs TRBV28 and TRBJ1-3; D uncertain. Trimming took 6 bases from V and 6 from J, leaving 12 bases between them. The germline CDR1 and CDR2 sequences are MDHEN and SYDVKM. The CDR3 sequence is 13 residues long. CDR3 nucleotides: TGTGCCAGCAGCCCAGTTATTTTAAACACCATATATTTT. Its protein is CASSPVILNTIYF.

CDR3 coding DNA: TGTGCTAGTGGTTTCCTCCCGGGACAGGGTATGACAGATACGCAGTATTTT. Its translation is CASGFLPGQGMTDTQYF. The V and J genes are TRBV12-5 and TRBJ2-3, with TRBD1 matching 9 bases. The ends lost 3 bases at V and 3 bases at J; junction bases unmatched: 10. Germline CDR1 reads LGHNT; CDR2 reads FRNRAP. This CDR3 region has 17 residues.

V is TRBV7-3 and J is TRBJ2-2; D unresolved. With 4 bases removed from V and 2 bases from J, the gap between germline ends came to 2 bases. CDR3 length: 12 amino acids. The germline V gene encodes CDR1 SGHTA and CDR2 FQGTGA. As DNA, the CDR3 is TGTGCCAGCAGCTCAAACACCGGGGAGCTGTTTTTT. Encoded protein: CASSSNTGELFF.

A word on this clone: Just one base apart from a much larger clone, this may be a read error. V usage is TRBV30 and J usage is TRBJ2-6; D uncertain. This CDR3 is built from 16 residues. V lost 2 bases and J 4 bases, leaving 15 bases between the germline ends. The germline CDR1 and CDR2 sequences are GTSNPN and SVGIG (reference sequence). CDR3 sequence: CAWSRIWSVGANVLTF. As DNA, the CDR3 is TGTGCCTGGAGTCGCATCTGGTCCGTCGGGGCCAACGTCCTGACTTTC.

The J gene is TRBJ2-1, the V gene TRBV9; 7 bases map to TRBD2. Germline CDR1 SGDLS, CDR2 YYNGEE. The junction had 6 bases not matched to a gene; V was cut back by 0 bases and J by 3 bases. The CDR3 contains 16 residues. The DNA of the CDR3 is TGTGCCAGCAGCGTAGGGCTAGCGGACTACTACAATGAGCAGTTCTTC. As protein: CASSVGLADYYNEQFF.

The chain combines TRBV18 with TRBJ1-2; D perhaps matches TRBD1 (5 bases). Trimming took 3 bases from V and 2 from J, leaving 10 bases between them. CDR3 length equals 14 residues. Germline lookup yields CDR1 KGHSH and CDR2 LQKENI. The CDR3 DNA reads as TGTGCCAGCTCACCGTACGGGGCCAACTATGGCTACACCTTC. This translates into CASSPYGANYGYTF.

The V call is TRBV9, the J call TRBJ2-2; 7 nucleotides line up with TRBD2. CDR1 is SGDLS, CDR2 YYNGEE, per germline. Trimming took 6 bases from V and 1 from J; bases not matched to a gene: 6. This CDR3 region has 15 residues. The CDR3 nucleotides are TGTGCCAGCACCCCTCTAGCGGTGAACACCGGGGAGCTGTTTTTT. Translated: CASTPLAVNTGELFF.

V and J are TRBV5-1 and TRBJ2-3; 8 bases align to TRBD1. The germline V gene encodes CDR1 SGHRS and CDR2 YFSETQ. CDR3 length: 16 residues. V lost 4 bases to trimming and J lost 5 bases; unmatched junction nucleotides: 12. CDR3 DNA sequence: TGCGCCAGCAGCCCAAGGGCGCAGGGGGCAGGAGATACGCAGTATTTT. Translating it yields CASSPRAQGAGDTQYF.

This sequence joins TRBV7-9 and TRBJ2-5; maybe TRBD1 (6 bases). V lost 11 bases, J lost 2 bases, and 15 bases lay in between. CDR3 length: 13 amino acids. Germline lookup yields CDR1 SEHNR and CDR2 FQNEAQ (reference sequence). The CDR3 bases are TGTGCCGCAAGGTCAGGGGCGCAAGAGACCCAGTACTTC. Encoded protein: CAARSGAQETQYF.

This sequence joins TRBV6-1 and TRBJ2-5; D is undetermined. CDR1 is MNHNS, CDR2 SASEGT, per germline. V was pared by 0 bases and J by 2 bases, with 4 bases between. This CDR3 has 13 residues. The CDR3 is CASSEALQETQYF. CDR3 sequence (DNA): TGTGCCAGCAGTGAAGCGCTTCAAGAGACCCAGTACTTC.

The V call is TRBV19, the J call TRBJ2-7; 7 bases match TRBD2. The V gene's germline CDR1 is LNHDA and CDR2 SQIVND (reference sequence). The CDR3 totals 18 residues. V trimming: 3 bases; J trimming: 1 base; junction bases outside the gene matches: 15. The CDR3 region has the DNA TGTGCCAGTAGTATTGGGCGGTGGCGGGAGAAAAAGTCCTACGAGCAGTACTTC. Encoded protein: CASSIGRWREKKSYEQYF.

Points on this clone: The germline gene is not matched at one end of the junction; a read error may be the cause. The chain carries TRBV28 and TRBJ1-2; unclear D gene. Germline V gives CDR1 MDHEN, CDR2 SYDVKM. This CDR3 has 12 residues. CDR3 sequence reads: CASSSRTYGCTF. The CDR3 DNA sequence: TGTGCCAGCAGTTCGCGGACCTATGGCTGCACCTTC.

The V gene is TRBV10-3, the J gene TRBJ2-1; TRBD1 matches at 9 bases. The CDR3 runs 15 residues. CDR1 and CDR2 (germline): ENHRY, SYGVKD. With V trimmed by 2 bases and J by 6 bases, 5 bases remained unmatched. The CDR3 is CAISEPGQGGNEQFF. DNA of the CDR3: TGTGCCATCAGTGAGCCGGGACAGGGTGGCAATGAGCAGTTCTTC.

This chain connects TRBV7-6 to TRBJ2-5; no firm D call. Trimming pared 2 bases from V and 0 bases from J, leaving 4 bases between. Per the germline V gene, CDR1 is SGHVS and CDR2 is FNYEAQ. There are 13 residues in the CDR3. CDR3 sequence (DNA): TGTGCCAGCAGCTTAACTAACCAAGAGACCCAGTACTTC. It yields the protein CASSLTNQETQYF. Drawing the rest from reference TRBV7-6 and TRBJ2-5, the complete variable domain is GAGVSQSPRYKVTKRGQDVALRCDPISGHVSLYWYRQALGQGPEFLTYFNYEAQQDKSGLPNDRFSAERPEGSISTLTIQRTEQRDSAMYRCASSLTNQETQYFGPGTRLLVL.

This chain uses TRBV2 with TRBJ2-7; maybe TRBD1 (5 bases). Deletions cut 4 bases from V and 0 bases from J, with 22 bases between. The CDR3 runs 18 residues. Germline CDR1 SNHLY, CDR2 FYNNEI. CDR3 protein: CASSVLAADNPYSYEQYF. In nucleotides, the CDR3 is TGTGCCAGCAGTGTCCTTGCGGCGGACAATCCGTACTCCTACGAGCAGTACTTC.

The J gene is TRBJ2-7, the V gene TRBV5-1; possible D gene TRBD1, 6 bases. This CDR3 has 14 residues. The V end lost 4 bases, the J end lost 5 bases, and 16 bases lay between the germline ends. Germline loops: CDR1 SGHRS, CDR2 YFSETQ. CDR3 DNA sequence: TGCGCCAGCAGCGTCCTCCAGGGGATCGACGAGCAGTACTTC. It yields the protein CASSVLQGIDEQYF.

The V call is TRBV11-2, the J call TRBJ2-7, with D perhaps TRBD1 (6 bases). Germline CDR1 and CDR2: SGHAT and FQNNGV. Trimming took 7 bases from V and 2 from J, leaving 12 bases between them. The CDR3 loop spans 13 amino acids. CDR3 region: CASTLDSPYEQYF. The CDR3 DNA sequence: TGTGCCAGCACCCTGGACAGTCCCTACGAGCAGTACTTC.

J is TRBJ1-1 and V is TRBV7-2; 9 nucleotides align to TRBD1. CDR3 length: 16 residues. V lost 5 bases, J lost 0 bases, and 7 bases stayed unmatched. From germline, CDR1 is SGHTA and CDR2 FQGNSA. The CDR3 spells CASSMGQGFMNTEAFF. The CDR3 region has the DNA TGTGCCAGCAGCATGGGACAGGGATTCATGAACACTGAAGCTTTCTTT.

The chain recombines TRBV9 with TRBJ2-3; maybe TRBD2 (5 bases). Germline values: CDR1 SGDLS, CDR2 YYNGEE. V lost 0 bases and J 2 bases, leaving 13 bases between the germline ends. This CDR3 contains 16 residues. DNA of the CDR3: TGTGCCAGCAGCGTAGAAGTTAGCGCCCACACAGATACGCAGTATTTT. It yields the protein CASSVEVSAHTDTQYF.

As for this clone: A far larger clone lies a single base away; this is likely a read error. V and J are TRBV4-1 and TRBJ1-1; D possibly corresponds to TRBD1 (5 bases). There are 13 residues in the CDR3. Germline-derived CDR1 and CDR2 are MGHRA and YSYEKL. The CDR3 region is CASSQRSGLPSLF. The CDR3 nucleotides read TGCGCCAGCAGCCAAAGATCGGGACTACCAAGTTTATTT.

The chain's CDR3 is CASGKSGRPYEQYF. In nucleotides, the CDR3 is TGTGCCAGCGGAAAAAGCGGCAGACCCTACGAGCAGTACTTC. This chain uses TRBV6-5 with TRBJ2-7; weak D call: TRBD2 (5 bases). The V and J ends lost 8 bases and 2 bases respectively, with 16 bases between them. The germline CDR1 and CDR2 sequences are MNHEY and SVGAGI. The length of the CDR3 is 14 residues.

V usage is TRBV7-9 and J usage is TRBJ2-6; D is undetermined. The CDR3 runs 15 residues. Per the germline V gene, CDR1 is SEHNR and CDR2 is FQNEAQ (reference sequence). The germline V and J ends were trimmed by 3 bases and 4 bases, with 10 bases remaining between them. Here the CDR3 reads CASSLWAVGANVLTF. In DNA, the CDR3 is TGTGCCAGCAGCTTGTGGGCAGTGGGGGCCAACGTCCTGACTTTC.